In this sample, the clone carrying this T cell receptor beta chain turned up many times. This entry belongs to a study of neurological immune-mediated disorders. The authors obtained over 180 million TCR-beta sequences from 15-18 subjects per sequencing run. TCRdb passed the 5' RACE reads through MiXCR, listing each CDR3 protein once. The data contain around 26,000 distinct CDR3 sequences, 6.6% of them singletons. The CDR3 has 17 amino acids. Looked up from germline, CDR1 is SGHRS and CDR2 is YFSETQ. J was trimmed by 0 bases and V by 0 bases; bases with no gene match: 5. The gene calls are TRBV5-1 and TRBJ1-1, with 10 bases aligning to TRBD1. The specimen sequenced was PBMCs. The sequence came from a woman aged 45 to 65 in good health. The CDR3 reads CASSLGATGGLNTEAFF. CDR3 in DNA: TGCGCCAGCAGCTTGGGGGCGACAGGGGGCCTGAACACTGAAGCTTTCTTT.